Listed below are T cell receptor beta chains from one sample, sequenced in a study of cytomegalovirus exposure and HLA in healthy donors. This table comes from immunoSEQ multiplex PCR, and its TCRdb copy is limited to in-frame clones, with some not included. This table has 150,000 or so clones, around 80% appearing once. The sample consisted of PBMCs. These receptors were taken from a woman aged 40 to 55 in good health and CMV-seropositive. Each CDR3 is given with its conserved first and last residue. The D gene is left open where the match is weak. Expanded clones are given a class, and other clones once, few, many or no size at all.

v_gene	abundance	j_gene	d_gene	CDR3aa	CDR3nt
TRBV29-1	.	TRBJ2-1	TRBD2	CSGTGTSGSLSYNEQFF	TGCAGCGGGACCGGGACTAGCGGGAGTCTGTCCTACAATGAGCAGTTCTTC
TRBV5-1	.	TRBJ2-5	TRBD1	CASSRGQGPETQYF	TGCGCCAGCAGCAGGGGACAGGGACCAGAGACCCAGTACTTC
TRBV19	once	TRBJ2-5	.	CASSIGGRTQETQYF	TGTGCCAGTAGTATAGGGGGGCGGACCCAAGAGACCCAGTACTTC
TRBV6-1	.	TRBJ2-2	TRBD2	CATMGGLVDTGELFF	TGTGCCACCATGGGGGGACTAGTGGACACCGGGGAGCTGTTTTTT
TRBV5-5	.	TRBJ1-5	.	CASSLGGLNQPQHF	TGTGCCAGCAGCTTGGGCGGTCTCAATCAGCCCCAGCATTTT
TRBV28	.	TRBJ2-3	.	CASSPRAGTGLSQYF	TGTGCCAGCAGTCCCCGAGCCGGTACCGGTTTATCGCAGTATTTT
TRBV11-2	.	TRBJ2-3	TRBD2	CASSLGTSGRVDTQYF	TGTGCCAGCAGCTTAGGTACTAGCGGTCGTGTAGATACGCAGTATTTT
TRBV19	.	TRBJ2-1	.	CASSIAFSGTYNEQFF	TGTGCCAGTAGTATAGCCTTTAGCGGAACCTACAATGAGCAGTTCTTC
TRBV6-5	.	TRBJ2-7	.	CASSYRGGEQYF	TGTGCCAGCAGTTACCGGGGAGGCGAGCAGTACTTC
TRBV2	.	TRBJ2-1	.	CASRTGTRYNEQFF	TGTGCCAGCAGGACCGGGACTCGCTACAATGAGCAGTTCTTC
TRBV7-2	.	TRBJ2-3	TRBD2	CASSLVPGLAAGAAQYF	TGTGCCAGCAGCTTAGTACCGGGACTAGCGGCGGGCGCGGCGCAGTATTTT
TRBV6-6	.	TRBJ2-7	.	CASRDKQGYEQYF	TGTGCCAGCAGAGACAAACAGGGTTACGAGCAGTACTTC
TRBV28	.	TRBJ2-5	TRBD1	CASSLDRVETQYF	TGTGCCAGCAGTCTCGACAGGGTGGAGACCCAGTACTTC
TRBV11-2	.	TRBJ2-7	TRBD1	CASSGGRGQGDSYEQYF	TGTGCCAGCAGCGGAGGCAGGGGGCAGGGCGACTCCTACGAGCAGTACTTC
TRBV6-6	.	TRBJ1-5	.	CASSSGLHSGQPQHF	TGTGCCAGCAGTTCGGGACTGCATAGCGGGCAGCCCCAGCATTTT
TRBV30	once	TRBJ2-7	TRBD2	CAWSVGGSFYEQYF	TGTGCCTGGAGTGTGGGCGGGAGTTTCTACGAGCAGTACTTC
TRBV11-2	.	TRBJ2-1	TRBD2	CASSSLTSGKLNEQFF	TGTGCCAGCAGCTCCTTAACTAGCGGGAAACTCAATGAGCAGTTCTTC
TRBV7-7	.	TRBJ2-1	TRBD1	CASSSPDRVEQFF	TGTGCCAGCAGCTCCCCGGACAGGGTAGAGCAGTTCTTC
TRBV27	.	TRBJ1-5	TRBD1	CASSLSPPGQFNQPQHF	TGTGCCAGCAGTTTATCGCCTCCGGGACAGTTCAATCAGCCCCAGCATTTT
TRBV7-9	.	TRBJ2-7	.	CASSRGIDEQYF	TGTGCCAGCAGCAGGGGAATCGACGAGCAGTACTTC
TRBV7-9	.	TRBJ1-1	TRBD1	CASSLGDRVVTEAFF	TGTGCCAGCAGCTTAGGGGACAGGGTCGTCACTGAAGCTTTCTTT
TRBV28	.	TRBJ1-2	TRBD1	CASSPMVGQGNTNYGYTF	TGTGCCAGCAGTCCCATGGTGGGACAGGGAAATACAAACTATGGCTACACCTTC
TRBV11-2	.	TRBJ2-3	TRBD2	CASSLDSSLTSLAYTQYF	TGTGCCAGCAGCTTAGACTCCTCACTGACTAGCCTAGCCTATACGCAGTATTTT
TRBV5-1	.	TRBJ2-2	TRBD1	CASSSGTGMRTGELFF	TGCGCCAGCAGCTCCGGGACAGGGATGAGGACCGGGGAGCTGTTTTTT
TRBV10-3	.	TRBJ2-1	.	CAISDSGNEQFF	TGTGCCATCAGTGACTCAGGAAATGAGCAGTTCTTC
TRBV4-1	.	TRBJ1-5	.	CASSQEQLLNQPQHF	TGCGCCAGCAGCCAAGAGCAACTCCTCAATCAGCCCCAGCATTTT
TRBV29-1	few	TRBJ2-7	.	CSVGSEGFPYEQYF	TGCAGCGTTGGGTCGGAGGGATTCCCCTACGAGCAGTACTTC
TRBV27	.	TRBJ2-3	.	CASSSEGMGTDTQYF	TGTGCCAGCTCCTCGGAGGGGATGGGAACAGATACGCAGTATTTT
TRBV6-5	.	TRBJ2-3	.	CASSYASGTQYF	TGTGCCAGCAGTTACGCGAGCGGTACGCAGTATTTT
TRBV7-8	.	TRBJ2-5	TRBD2	CASSMIKGLAKETQYF	TGTGCCAGCAGCATGATAAAGGGACTAGCGAAAGAGACCCAGTACTTC
TRBV7-6	.	TRBJ2-1	TRBD2	CASSSRTSGIGYNEQFF	TGTGCCAGCAGCTCGCGGACTAGCGGGATTGGATACAATGAGCAGTTCTTC
TRBV19	once	TRBJ2-1	.	CASMAGTPRNEQFF	TGTGCCAGTATGGCCGGGACACCCCGTAATGAGCAGTTCTTC
TRBV27	.	TRBJ1-2	.	CASRRAADSGYYGYTF	TGTGCCAGCAGGAGGGCGGCGGACAGCGGCTACTATGGCTACACCTTC
TRBV5-4	.	TRBJ1-4	.	CASSLRSGGEKLFF	TGTGCCAGCAGCTTGCGGAGCGGGGGTGAAAAACTGTTTTTT
TRBV4-1	once	TRBJ2-7	.	CASSPTGYFYEQYF	TGCGCCAGCAGCCCCACAGGGTACTTCTACGAGCAGTACTTC
TRBV9	.	TRBJ2-1	.	CASSAGTNSYNEQFF	TGTGCCAGCAGCGCCGGGACAAACTCCTACAATGAGCAGTTCTTC
TRBV7-2	.	TRBJ2-5	TRBD1	CASSSTRGRETQYF	TGTGCCAGCAGTTCTACCAGGGGGCGGGAGACCCAGTACTTC